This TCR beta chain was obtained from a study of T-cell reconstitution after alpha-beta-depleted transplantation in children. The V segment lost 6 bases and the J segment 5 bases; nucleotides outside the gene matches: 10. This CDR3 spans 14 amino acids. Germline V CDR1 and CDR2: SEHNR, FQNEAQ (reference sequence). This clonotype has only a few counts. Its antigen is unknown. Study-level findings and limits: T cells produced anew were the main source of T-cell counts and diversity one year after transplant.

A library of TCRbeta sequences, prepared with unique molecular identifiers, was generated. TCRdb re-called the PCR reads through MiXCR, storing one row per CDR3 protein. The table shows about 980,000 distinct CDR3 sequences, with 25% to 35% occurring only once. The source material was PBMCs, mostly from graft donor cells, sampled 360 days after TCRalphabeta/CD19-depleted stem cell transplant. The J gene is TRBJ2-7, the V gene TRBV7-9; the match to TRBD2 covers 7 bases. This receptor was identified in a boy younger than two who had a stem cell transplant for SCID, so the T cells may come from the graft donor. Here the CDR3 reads CASSSLGGSNEQYF. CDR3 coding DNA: TGTGCCAGCAGTTCCCTGGGGGGGTCTAACGAGCAGTACTTC.